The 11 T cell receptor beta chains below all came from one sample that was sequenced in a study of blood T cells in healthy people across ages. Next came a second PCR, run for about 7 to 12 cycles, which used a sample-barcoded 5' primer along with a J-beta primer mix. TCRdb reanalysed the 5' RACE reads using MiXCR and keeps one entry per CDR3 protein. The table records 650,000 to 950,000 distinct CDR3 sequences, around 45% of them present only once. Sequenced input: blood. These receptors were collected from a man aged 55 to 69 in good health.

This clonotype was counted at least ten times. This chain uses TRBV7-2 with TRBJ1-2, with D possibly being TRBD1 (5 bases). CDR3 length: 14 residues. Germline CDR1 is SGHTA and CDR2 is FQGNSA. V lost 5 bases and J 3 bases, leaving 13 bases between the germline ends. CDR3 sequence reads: CASSPAGTDYGYTF. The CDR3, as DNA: TGTGCCAGCAGCCCAGCCGGGACGGACTATGGCTACACCTTC. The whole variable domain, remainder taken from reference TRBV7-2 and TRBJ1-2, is GAGVSQSPSNKVTEKGKDVELRCDPISGHTALYWYRQSLGQGLEFLIYFQGNSAPDKSGLPSDRFSAERTGGSVSTLTIQRTQQEDSAVYLCASSPAGTDYGYTFGSGTRLTVV.

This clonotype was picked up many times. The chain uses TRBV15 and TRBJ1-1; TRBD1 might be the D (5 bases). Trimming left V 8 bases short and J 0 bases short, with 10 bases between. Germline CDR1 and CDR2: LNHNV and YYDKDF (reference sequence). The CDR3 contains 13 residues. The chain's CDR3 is CATQRDLNTEAFF. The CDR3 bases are TGTGCCACCCAGCGGGACTTGAACACTGAAGCTTTCTTT.

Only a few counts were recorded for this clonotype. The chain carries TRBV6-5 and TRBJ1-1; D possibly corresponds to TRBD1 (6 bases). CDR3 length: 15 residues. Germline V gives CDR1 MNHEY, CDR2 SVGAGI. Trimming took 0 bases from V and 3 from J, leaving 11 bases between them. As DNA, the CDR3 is TGTGCCAGCAGTTACTCAAGGAGACAGGACACTGAAGCTTTCTTT. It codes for CASSYSRRQDTEAFF.

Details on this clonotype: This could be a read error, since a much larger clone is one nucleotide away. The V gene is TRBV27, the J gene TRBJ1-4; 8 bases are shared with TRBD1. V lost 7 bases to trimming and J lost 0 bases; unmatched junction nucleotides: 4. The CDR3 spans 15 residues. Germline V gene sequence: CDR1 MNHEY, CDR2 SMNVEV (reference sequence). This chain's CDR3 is CASNSTGATNEKLFF. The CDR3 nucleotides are TGTGCCAGCAATTCGACAGGGGCAACTAATGAAAAACTGTTTTTT.

The CDR3 spells CASRLATSSYNEQFF. The CDR3 DNA follows: TGTGCCAGCAGATTAGCGACTAGCTCCTACAATGAGCAGTTCTTC. J is TRBJ2-1 and V is TRBV3-1; tentatively, D is TRBD2 (6 bases). Trimming pared 6 bases from V and 0 bases from J, leaving 12 bases between. CDR1 is LGHDT, CDR2 YNNKEL, per germline (reference sequence). The CDR3 covers 15 residues.

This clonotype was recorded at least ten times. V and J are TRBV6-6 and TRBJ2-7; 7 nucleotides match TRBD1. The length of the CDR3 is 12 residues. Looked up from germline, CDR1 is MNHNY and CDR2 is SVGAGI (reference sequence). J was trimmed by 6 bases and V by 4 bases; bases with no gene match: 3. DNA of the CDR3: TGTGCCAGCAGTTCCACAGGGGCCGAGCAGTACTTC. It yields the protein CASSSTGAEQYF.

CDR3 amino acids: CASSLSLGQDYEQYF. Here the CDR3 DNA reads TGTGCCAGCAGTTTATCATTAGGACAGGACTACGAGCAGTACTTC. This chain joins TRBV27 and TRBJ2-7; 7 nucleotides match TRBD1. The V and J ends lost 0 bases and 3 bases, in that order; junction bases with no gene match: 5. Germline assignment: CDR1 MNHEY and CDR2 SMNVEV (reference sequence). This CDR3 comprises 15 residues.

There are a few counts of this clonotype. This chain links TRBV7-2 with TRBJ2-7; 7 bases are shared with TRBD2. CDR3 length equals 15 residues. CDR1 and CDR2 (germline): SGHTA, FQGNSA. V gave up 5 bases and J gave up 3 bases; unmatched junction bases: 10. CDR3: CASSARGENNYEQYF. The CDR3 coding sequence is TGTGCCAGCAGCGCCCGGGGGGAAAACAACTACGAGCAGTACTTC.

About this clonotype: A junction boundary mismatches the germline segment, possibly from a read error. The chain's CDR3 is CASSPHSNQSQHF. CDR3 nucleotide sequence: TGTGCCAGCAGCCCCCATAGCAATCAGTCCCAGCATTTT. This chain uses TRBV7-9 with TRBJ1-5; D gene uncertain. The CDR3 runs 13 residues. The germline V gene encodes CDR1 SEHNR and CDR2 FQNEAQ (reference sequence).

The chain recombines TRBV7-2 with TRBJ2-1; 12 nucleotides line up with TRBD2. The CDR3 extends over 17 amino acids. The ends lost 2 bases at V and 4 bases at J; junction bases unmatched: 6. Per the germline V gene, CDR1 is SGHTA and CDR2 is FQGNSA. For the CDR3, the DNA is TGTGCCAGCAGCTTATTTTCGCTAGCGGGGGGGTACAATGAGCAGTTCTTC. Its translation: CASSLFSLAGGYNEQFF. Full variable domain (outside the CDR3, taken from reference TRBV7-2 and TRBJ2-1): GAGVSQSPSNKVTEKGKDVELRCDPISGHTALYWYRQSLGQGLEFLIYFQGNSAPDKSGLPSDRFSAERTGGSVSTLTIQRTQQEDSAVYLCASSLFSLAGGYNEQFFGPGTRLTVL.

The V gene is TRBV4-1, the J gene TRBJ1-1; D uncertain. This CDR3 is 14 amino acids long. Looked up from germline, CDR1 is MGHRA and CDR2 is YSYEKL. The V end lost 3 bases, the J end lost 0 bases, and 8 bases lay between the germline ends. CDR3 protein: CASSQYLMNTEAFF. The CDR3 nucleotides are TGCGCCAGCAGCCAGTATCTGATGAACACTGAAGCTTTCTTT.